The clone carrying this T cell receptor (beta chain) was detected a few times. Its antigen remains unidentified. The data are from a study of blood T cells in healthy people across ages. Study-level results: Expanded clonotype changes were possibly confounded by unknown donor CMV status.

A second about 6 to 11 cycle PCR used barcoded and J-beta primers. TCRdb called the 5' RACE reads again in MiXCR, with one record for every CDR3 protein. The sample carries about 1 million distinct CDR3 sequences, 20% to 25% recorded once. The CDR3 is 13 amino acids. V was cut by 8 bases and J by 1 base, with 11 bases left in between. This same sample was also part of a study on T cells of mothers and their children. Turning to that study: From each mother came over 8.5 million TCR beta CDR3 reads, and from each child came a few million.

The material sequenced was blood. This clonotype originated in a girl between 2 and 10 years old in good health. V gene TRBV12-3 or TRBV12-4 combines with J gene TRBJ1-1, with D perhaps matching TRBD1 (6 bases). The CDR3 protein is CASLRGWNTEAFF. The CDR3 DNA follows: TGTGCCAGCCTCAGGGGTTGGAACACTGAAGCTTTCTTT.